The rows below give T cell receptor beta chains drawn from one sample of a study of T cells in Graves' hyperthyroidism and ophthalmopathy. TCRdb independently ran MiXCR on the multiplex PCR reads; one entry per CDR3 protein. The sample comprises approximately 400,000 distinct CDR3 sequences, 15% to 17% of which are singletons, and approximately 7.5% rests with the top ten. The specimen sequenced was blood. These TCRs come from a woman under 30 with Graves' hyperthyroidism. Each CDR3 is given with its conserved first and last residue. Part of the rows lack a size; the others show once, few, many or a class for expanded clones.

>many|TRBV20-1
CSARGTDTQYF
>-|TRBV7-9
CASPPGQGWTGELFF
>-|TRBV6-2/TRBV6-3
CASSYSKRELSYEQYF
>-|TRBV27
CASSLYIQPQHF
>many|TRBV7-9
CASSPSGSGRESYEQYF
>-|TRBV29-1
CSAVEDSYEQYF
>-|TRBV4-1
CASSQENGRAGNEQFF
>-|TRBV25-1
CASSEVEGETQYF
>many|TRBV11-2
CASSSGLSNSPLHF
>many|TRBV5-1
CASSWTGSYEQYF
>many|TRBV7-9
CASSSGQANSYEQYF
>many|TRBV12-3/TRBV12-4
CASSLPWTGPNYEQYF
>many|TRBV12-3/TRBV12-4
CASSWFGEKLFF
>-|TRBV25-1
CASSDRGPGETQYF
>many|TRBV13
CASSLGRGLSYEQYF
>many|TRBV7-9
CASSSSPGLAERGVHEQYF
>few|TRBV27
CASSFRLRDTQYF
>-|TRBV19
CASSLAGTGLYGYTF
>-|TRBV12-3/TRBV12-4
CASSFAGGGGYGYTF
>many|TRBV6-1
CASIPTRTDTQYF
>few|TRBV19
CASSNLGSRDIQYF
>-|TRBV5-1
CASRTDGNSYNEQFF
>-|TRBV27
CASSTGMDSSYNEQFF
>many|TRBV20-1
CSARVPGHNEQFF
>-|TRBV28
CAVWGGGNEQFF
>many|TRBV5-1
CASSLAGMEQPQHF